Here is one TCR beta chain with its context. Its target is not known. This CDR3 has 15 residues. Germline CDR1 reads MNHNY; CDR2 reads SVGAGI (reference sequence). With 2 bases clipped from V and 10 bases from J, the junction kept 11 bases outside the gene matches. The study drew donors from healthy Caucasian individuals in Russia aged about 6 to 95. This specimen belongs to a study of blood T cells in healthy people across ages. General observations from the study: Per million T cells, TCR beta diversity dropped about linearly as age rose.

Using a J-beta primer mix together with a sample-barcoded 5' primer, a second PCR was run for roughly 7 to 12 cycles. TCRdb reprocessed the 5' RACE reads with MiXCR, giving one entry per CDR3 protein. The sample lists about 1.1 million distinct CDR3 sequences, more than 30% seen once, with around 13% in the top ten. The V and J genes are TRBV6-6 and TRBJ2-1, with 7 bases fitting TRBD1. The sample consisted of blood. This clonotype was sampled from a man between 18 and 35 years old in good health. The CDR3 DNA sequence: TGTGCCAGCAGTTACGTGACAGGGTTTAGTAAGGAGCAGTTCTTC. Its translation is CASSYVTGFSKEQFF.